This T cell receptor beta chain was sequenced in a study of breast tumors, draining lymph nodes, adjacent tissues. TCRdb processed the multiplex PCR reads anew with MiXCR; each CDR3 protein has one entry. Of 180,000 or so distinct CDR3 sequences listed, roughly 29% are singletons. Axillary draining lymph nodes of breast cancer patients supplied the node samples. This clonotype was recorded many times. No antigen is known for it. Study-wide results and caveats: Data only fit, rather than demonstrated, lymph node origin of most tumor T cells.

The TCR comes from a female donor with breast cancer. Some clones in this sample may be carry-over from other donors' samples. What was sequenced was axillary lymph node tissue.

In DNA, the CDR3 is TGCAGTGCTCCCCGGGGACAGGAGGGCTACACCTTC. Amino acid sequence: CSAPRGQEGYTF. V gene TRBV20-1 combines with J gene TRBJ1-2; 8 bases are a match to TRBD1. The J segment lost 8 bases and the V segment lost 5 bases, leaving 7 bases of the junction unmatched. The CDR3 sequence is 12 residues long. In germline, CDR1 is DFQATT, CDR2 SNEGSKA (reference sequence).